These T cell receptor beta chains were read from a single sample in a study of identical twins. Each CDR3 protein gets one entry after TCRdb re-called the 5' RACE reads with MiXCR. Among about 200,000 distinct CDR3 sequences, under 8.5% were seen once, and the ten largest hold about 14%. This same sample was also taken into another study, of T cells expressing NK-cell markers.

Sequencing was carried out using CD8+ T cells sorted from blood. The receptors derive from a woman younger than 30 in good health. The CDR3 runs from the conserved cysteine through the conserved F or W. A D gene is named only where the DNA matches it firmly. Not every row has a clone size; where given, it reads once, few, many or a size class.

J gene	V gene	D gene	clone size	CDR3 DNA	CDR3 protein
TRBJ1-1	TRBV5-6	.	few	TGTGCCAGCAGCTTAGGGACCCTCACTGAAGCTTTCTTT	CASSLGTLTEAFF
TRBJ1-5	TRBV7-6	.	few	TGTGCCAGCTCTTTTGGGGCACATAGCAATCAGCCCCAGCATTTT	CASSFGAHSNQPQHF
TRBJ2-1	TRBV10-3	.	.	TGTGCCATCAGCGATTTGGGACAAAAGTCCCGGAATGAGCAGTTCTTC	CAISDLGQKSRNEQFF
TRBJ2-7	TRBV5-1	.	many	TGCGCCAGCAGACTGGACGGACCCTACGAGCAGTACTTC	CASRLDGPYEQYF
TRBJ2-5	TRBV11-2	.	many	TGTGCCAGCAGCTTTGGCCTCAGGGATCCAGAGACCCAGTACTTC	CASSFGLRDPETQYF
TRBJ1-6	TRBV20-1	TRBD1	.	TGCAGTGTTCAAGACAGGGCATTTAATTCACCCCTCCACTTT	CSVQDRAFNSPLHF
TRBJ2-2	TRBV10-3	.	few	TGTGCCATCACTGGACTCCCCGGTCGGACCGGGGAGCTGTTTTTT	CAITGLPGRTGELFF
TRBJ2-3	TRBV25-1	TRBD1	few	TGTGCCAGCAGTGAACAGGGGGCGAGATCTAGCACAGATACGCAGTATTTT	CASSEQGARSSTDTQYF
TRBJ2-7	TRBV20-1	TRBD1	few	TGCAGTGCCCCTAGTGGGACAGGGGTGGTCTACGAGCAGTACTTC	CSAPSGTGVVYEQYF
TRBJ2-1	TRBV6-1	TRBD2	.	TGTGCCAGCAGTCTTAGCGGGGGGGACAATGAGCAGTTCTTC	CASSLSGGDNEQFF
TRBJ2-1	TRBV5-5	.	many	TGTGCCAGCAGCGCGAGGCACAATGAGCAGTTCTTC	CASSARHNEQFF
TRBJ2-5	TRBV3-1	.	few	TGTGCCAGCAGGGTTTCTAGAGAGGAGACCCAGTACTTC	CASRVSREETQYF
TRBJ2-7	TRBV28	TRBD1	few	TGTGCCAGCAGTCTCGGGACAGCCGGTCCCTACGAGCAGTACTTC	CASSLGTAGPYEQYF
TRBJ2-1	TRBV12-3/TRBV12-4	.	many	TGTGCCATACTGGCCTACAATGAGCAGTTCTTC	CAILAYNEQFF
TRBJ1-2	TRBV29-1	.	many	TGCAGCGTTCCGTCGACGGGCACTGGTGGCTACACCTTC	CSVPSTGTGGYTF
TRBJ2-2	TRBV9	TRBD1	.	TGTGCCAGCAGCGACACAGGGGACACCGGGGAGCTGTTTTTT	CASSDTGDTGELFF
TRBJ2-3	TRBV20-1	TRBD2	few	TGCAGTGCTAGAGTAGGACTAGCGGGGGGCCACACAGATACGCAGTATTTT	CSARVGLAGGHTDTQYF
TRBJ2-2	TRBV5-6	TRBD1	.	TGTGCCAGCGACAGGGGCGCCGGCGGGGAGCTGTTTTTT	CASDRGAGGELFF
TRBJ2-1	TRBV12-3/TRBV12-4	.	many	TGTGCCAGCACCTTTCTTGGTGAGCAGTTCTTC	CASTFLGEQFF
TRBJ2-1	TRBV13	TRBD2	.	TGTGCCAGCAGCAACGCTAGCGGGACCTTTTACAATGAGCAGTTCTTC	CASSNASGTFYNEQFF
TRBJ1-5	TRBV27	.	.	TGTGCCAGTAGCGGAGTAGGTACGAATCAGCCCCAGCATTTT	CASSGVGTNQPQHF
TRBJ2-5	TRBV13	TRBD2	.	TGTGCCAGCAGCGCCGGGACTAGCCTACAAGAGACCCAGTACTTC	CASSAGTSLQETQYF
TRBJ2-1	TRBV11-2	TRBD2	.	TGTGCCAGCAGCTTAGGTTCGGCGGGACTAGCTAGCGATGAGCAGTTCTTC	CASSLGSAGLASDEQFF
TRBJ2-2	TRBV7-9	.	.	TGTGCCAGCAGCTTAAACTTGGCCGGGGAGCTGTTTTTT	CASSLNLAGELFF
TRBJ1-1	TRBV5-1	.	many	TGCGCCAGCAGCCCCCAAATAGGGGGTCGCGCCACTGAAGCTTTCTTT	CASSPQIGGRATEAFF
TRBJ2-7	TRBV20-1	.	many	TGCAGTGCTCACGGCGGCTACGAGCAGTACTTC	CSAHGGYEQYF
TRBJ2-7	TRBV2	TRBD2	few	TGTGCCAGCAGTGACTATGGGGCTAGCGGTTACGAGCAGTACTTC	CASSDYGASGYEQYF
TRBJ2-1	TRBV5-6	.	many	TGTGCCAGCAGCTTGAAACTAGTCTGGGAGCAGTTCTTC	CASSLKLVWEQFF
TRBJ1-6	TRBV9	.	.	TGTGCCAGCAGCGTAGCGGGCGGCTATAATTCACCCCTCCACTTT	CASSVAGGYNSPLHF
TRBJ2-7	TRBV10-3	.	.	TGTGCCATCTCGGAGGATTCCTACGAGCAGTACTTC	CAISEDSYEQYF
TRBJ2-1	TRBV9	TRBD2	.	TGTGCCAGCAGCGTAGGCCTAGCGGGGGCCACGAGCTCCTACAATGAGCAGTTCTTC	CASSVGLAGATSSYNEQFF
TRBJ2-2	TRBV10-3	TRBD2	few	TGTGCCATCAGTGACAGCGGGAGGGCTGAACACGGGGAGCTGTTTTTT	CAISDSGRAEHGELFF
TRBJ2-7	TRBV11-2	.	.	TGTGCCAGCAGCGAAGAGGGACGGGGAATATACGAGCAGTACTTC	CASSEEGRGIYEQYF
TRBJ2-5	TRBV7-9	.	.	TGTGCCAGCAGCCCTCCGTCAGGGCGAGAGGGGCAAGAGACCCAGTACTTC	CASSPPSGREGQETQYF
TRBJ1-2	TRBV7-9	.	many	TGTGCCAGCACCCCTGGGGGACCGCCACCCCCTAACTATGGCTACACCTTC	CASTPGGPPPPNYGYTF
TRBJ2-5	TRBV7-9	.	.	TGTGCCAGCAGCCTACGCTGGACAGCAAAAGAGACCCAGTACTTC	CASSLRWTAKETQYF
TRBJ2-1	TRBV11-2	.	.	TGTGCCAGCAGCTTATCCCCTTACCTCCACAATGAGCAGTTCTTC	CASSLSPYLHNEQFF
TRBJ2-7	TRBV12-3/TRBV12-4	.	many	TGTGCCAGCAGTGACTACTCCGGGACACCTTCCTACGAGCAGTACTTC	CASSDYSGTPSYEQYF
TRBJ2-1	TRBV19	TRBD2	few	TGTGCCAGTAGTTCGACTCTAGCGGGAGTAATCGATGAGCAGTTCTTC	CASSSTLAGVIDEQFF
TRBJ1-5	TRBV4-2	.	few	TGTGCCAGCAGCCCAACACGGTTTGGCCAGCCCCAGCATTTT	CASSPTRFGQPQHF
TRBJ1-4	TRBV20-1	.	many	TGCAGTGCACTCGACCGGCATGAAAAACTGTTTTTT	CSALDRHEKLFF
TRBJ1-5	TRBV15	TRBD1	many	TGTGCCACCAGCAGAGACAGGGGGATGAGGCAGCCCCAGCATTTT	CATSRDRGMRQPQHF
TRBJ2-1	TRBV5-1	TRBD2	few	TGCGCCAGCAGCTTGGGGGTGGGAGCGGGGAGTTACAATGAGCAGTTCTTC	CASSLGVGAGSYNEQFF
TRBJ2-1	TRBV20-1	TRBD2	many	TGCAGTGCTAGCGCTGATGGACTAGCGGACTACAATGAGCAGTTCTTC	CSASADGLADYNEQFF
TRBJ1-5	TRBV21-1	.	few	TGTGCCAGCCAGCAAAGATACAGGACAGGCTTCCTCTATCAGCCCCAGCATTTT	CASQQRYRTGFLYQPQHF
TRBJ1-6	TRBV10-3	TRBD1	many	TGTGCCATCAGCGAACAGGGGGCCCAGGGGAATTCACCCCTCCACTTT	CAISEQGAQGNSPLHF
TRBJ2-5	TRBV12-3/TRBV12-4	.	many	TGTGCCAGCAGCCCAGGGACGGCCTGGGAGACCCAGTACTTC	CASSPGTAWETQYF
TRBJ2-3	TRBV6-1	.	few	TGTGCCAGCAGAGGAGGACTGTTTAGCACAGATACGCAGTATTTT	CASRGGLFSTDTQYF
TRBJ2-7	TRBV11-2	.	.	TGTGCCAGCAGCTTATATCACGGCTCCTACGAGCAGTACTTC	CASSLYHGSYEQYF
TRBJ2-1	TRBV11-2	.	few	TGTGCCAGCAGCTTAGGCATGAATGAGCAGTTCTTC	CASSLGMNEQFF